This T cell receptor (beta chain) originates from a study of cytomegalovirus exposure and HLA in healthy donors. General study findings and limits: Researchers reported from a later analysis that most CMV-associated TCR beta chains appeared HLA-restricted. Approximately 160 TCR beta chains were listed as cytomegalovirus-associated. Solely CMV serostatus was available to characterize immune exposure.

CDR3 size: 16 residues. From germline, CDR1 is MGHRA and CDR2 YSYEKL. Trimming pared 2 bases from V and 3 bases from J, leaving 14 bases between. 13 Jbeta primers and 60 Vbeta primers were used for the PCR. Using immunoSEQ multiplex PCR, the repertoire was profiled, and TCRdb retains in-frame clones only, with some absent. This table holds roughly 200,000 clones, 70% to 80% found once. To note about this clone: As yet, its antigen is unknown.

This sequence was found in a woman aged 25 to 39 in good health and CMV-seropositive. What was sequenced was PBMCs. The chain recombines TRBV4-1 with TRBJ2-1; tentative D call: TRBD1 (5 bases). The chain's CDR3 is CASSQLDMLFYNEQFF. CDR3 DNA: TGCGCCAGCAGCCAACTGGACATGCTTTTCTACAATGAGCAGTTCTTC.